Listed here are 24 T cell receptor beta chains from one sample, sequenced in a study of breast tumors, draining lymph nodes, adjacent tissues. Using its own MiXCR run on the multiplex PCR reads, TCRdb lists one record per CDR3 protein. The sample yields around 100,000 distinct CDR3 sequences, roughly 20% seen once. Axillary draining lymph nodes of breast cancer patients supplied the node samples. Sequencing input: axillary lymph node tissue. These receptors all come from a female donor with breast cancer. Some clones in this sample may be carry-over from other donors' samples.

This clonotype has at least ten counts. The chain recombines TRBV20-1 with TRBJ2-5; TRBD2 agrees at 13 bases. The trim removed 6 bases at V and 7 bases at J, leaving 5 bases unmatched. CDR3 length: 13 residues. Germline V gene data show CDR1 as DFQATT and CDR2 as SNEGSKA (reference sequence). CDR3: CSAGLAGVGTQYF. The CDR3 region has the DNA TGCAGTGCCGGACTAGCGGGGGTGGGGACCCAGTACTTC.

This clonotype was observed many times. The gene calls are TRBV10-2 and TRBJ2-5; 11 bases fit TRBD2. The junction had 5 bases not matched to a gene; V was cut back by 6 bases and J by 5 bases. The CDR3 covers 14 residues. Looked up from germline, CDR1 is WSHSY and CDR2 is SAAADI. CDR3 bases: TGCGCCAGCAGGGCGACTAGCGGGGTGGAGACCCAGTACTTC. This encodes CASRATSGVETQYF.

This clonotype has a count of ten or more. The chain combines TRBV2 with TRBJ1-2; D call uncertain. V lost 6 bases and J 8 bases, leaving 7 bases between the germline ends. Germline loops: CDR1 SNHLY, CDR2 FYNNEI. CDR3 length equals 10 residues. As DNA, the CDR3 is TGTGCCAGCAGGGTAGAGGGCTACACCTTC. Its translation: CASRVEGYTF. Based on the CDR3 plus reference TRBV2 and TRBJ1-2, the full variable domain is EPEVTQTPSHQVTQMGQEVILRCVPISNHLYFYWYRQILGQKVEFLVSFYNNEISEKSEIFDDQFSVERPDGSNFTLKIRSTKLEDSAMYFCASRVEGYTFGSGTRLTVV.

This clonotype has ten or more counts. CDR3: CSARDLGTETQYF. The CDR3 DNA follows: TGCAGTGCTAGAGATCTGGGGACCGAGACCCAGTACTTC. The chain links TRBV20-1 to TRBJ2-5, with D perhaps given as TRBD1 or TRBD2 (5 bases each). This CDR3 has 13 residues. Germline-derived CDR1 and CDR2 are DFQATT and SNEGSKA (reference sequence). V was clipped by 0 bases and J by 5 bases, with 10 bases between them.

Concerning this clonotype: A much larger clone differs from this one at a single base, so this may be a read error. The CDR3 end shows no conserved phenylalanine or tryptophan, and so a read error is likely. J is TRBJ1-2 and V is TRBV9; 9 bases line up with TRBD1. After removal of 5 bases from V and 7 bases from J, the junction contained 6 bases not matched to a gene. CDR1 and CDR2 from the germline V gene are SGDLS and YYNGEE. The CDR3 has 13 residues. The CDR3 DNA sequence: TGTGCCAGCAGGGAACAGGGGGCGCTTGGCTACACCCTC. Amino acids: CASREQGALGYTL.

Only a few counts were recorded for this clonotype. The genes are TRBV6-5 and TRBJ2-2; D unresolved. V dropped 6 bases and J dropped 5 bases, with 10 bases sitting between them. The CDR3 loop spans 13 amino acids. Per germline, CDR1 MNHEY and CDR2 SVGAGI. The CDR3 DNA sequence: TGTGCCAGCAGCTCACCGGGTACCGGGGAGCTGTTTTTT. Its translation is CASSSPGTGELFF.

This clonotype was counted at least ten times. The chain couples TRBV11-2 to TRBJ2-3; 8 bases are shared with TRBD2. The V gene's germline CDR1 is SGHAT and CDR2 FQNNGV. The CDR3 is 15 residues long. V lost 1 base to trimming and J lost 5 bases; unmatched junction nucleotides: 5. The CDR3 sequence is CASSLAVLAVDTQYF. The CDR3 nucleotides are TGTGCCAGCAGCTTAGCGGTACTAGCGGTAGATACGCAGTATTTT.

This clonotype was seen repeatedly, ten times or more. The chain uses TRBV2 and TRBJ2-7; D uncertain. V shed 6 bases and J shed 4 bases, with 7 bases lying between them. CDR1 SNHLY and CDR2 FYNNEI come from the germline V gene. The CDR3 consists of 11 residues. Here the CDR3 reads CASRQSYEQYF. DNA for the CDR3: TGTGCCAGCAGACAGTCGTACGAGCAGTACTTC.

The sample holds many counts of this clonotype. The chain employs TRBV9 and TRBJ1-6; 8 nucleotides match TRBD1. In germline, CDR1 is SGDLS, CDR2 YYNGEE. There are 13 residues in the CDR3. J lost 8 bases, V lost 7 bases, and 5 bases had no gene match. In DNA, the CDR3 is TGTGCCAGCGGACAGGGTCGAGATTCACCCCTCCACTTT. This encodes CASGQGRDSPLHF.

The rearrangement links TRBV6-1 to TRBJ2-5; D is ambiguous. The CDR3 has 17 amino acids. Germline V gene data show CDR1 as MNHNS and CDR2 as SASEGT. V was cut by 4 bases and J by 2 bases, with 20 bases left in between. This CDR3 is CASSAWYRVVQQETQYF. The CDR3 DNA follows: TGTGCCAGCAGTGCATGGTACCGCGTAGTACAGCAAGAGACCCAGTACTTC.

The rearrangement uses TRBV20-1 and TRBJ2-4; 9 bases map to TRBD2. Trimming took 5 bases from V and 2 from J; bases not matched to a gene: 10. There are 16 residues in the CDR3. The germline gives CDR1 DFQATT, CDR2 SNEGSKA (reference sequence). This chain's CDR3 is CSADPNSGSTKNIQYF. The CDR3 DNA reads as TGCAGTGCTGACCCCAATAGCGGGAGTACCAAAAACATTCAGTACTTC.

This clonotype was counted at least ten times. V usage is TRBV27 and J usage is TRBJ2-5; D unresolved. Trimming removed 0 bases from V and 5 bases from J, with 7 bases in between. The CDR3 length is 13 residues. CDR1 MNHEY and CDR2 SMNVEV come from the germline V gene (reference sequence). The CDR3 DNA is TGTGCCAGCAGTTTATCAGGGTTGGAGACCCAGTACTTC. Translation gives CASSLSGLETQYF.

This clonotype was counted many times. This chain links TRBV12-3 or TRBV12-4 with TRBJ2-3; the D gene is possibly TRBD1 (6 bases). The length of the CDR3 is 14 residues. V was shortened by 4 bases and J by 7 bases, with 15 bases between the two germline ends. This chain's CDR3 is CASSSPTGSYTQYF. In DNA form, the CDR3 reads TGTGCCAGCAGTTCCCCGACAGGTTCGTATACGCAGTATTTT.

Concerning this clonotype: This CDR3 fails to terminate in the conserved phenylalanine or tryptophan, so it likely reflects a read error. This rearrangement joins TRBV4-2 to TRBJ2-7; D gene ambiguous. Germline V gene data show CDR1 as LGHNA and CDR2 as YNFKEQ. This CDR3 has 14 residues. V gave up 0 bases and J gave up 3 bases, with 9 bases separating them. Here the CDR3 DNA reads TGTGCCAGCAGCCAAGATTGGACGGGCTACGAGCAGTACCTC. This gives the protein CASSQDWTGYEQYL.

This sequence joins TRBV28 and TRBJ2-5, with TRBD2 as a possible D gene (5 bases). The CDR3 extends over 14 amino acids. Germline V CDR1 and CDR2: MDHEN, SYDVKM. Trimming stripped 6 bases from V and 2 bases from J, with 13 bases between. The CDR3 DNA follows: TGTGCCAGCAGGCAACCGGGATTTCAAGAGACCCAGTACTTC. Amino acids: CASRQPGFQETQYF.

This sequence joins TRBV10-3 and TRBJ1-1; TRBD1 matches 9 bases. Germline V gene sequence: CDR1 ENHRY, CDR2 SYGVKD. V dropped 6 bases and J dropped 1; count of bases not matched to a gene: 0. This CDR3 contains 13 residues. For the CDR3, the DNA is TGTGCCATCAGGGGACAGGGGAACACTGAAGCTTTCTTT. This encodes CAIRGQGNTEAFF.

Points on this clonotype: Since the CDR3 does not end with the conserved phenylalanine or tryptophan, this likely comes from a read error. This chain uses TRBV18 with TRBJ1-2; D is perhaps TRBD1 (5 bases). The CDR3 loop spans 12 amino acids. Germline V gene lookup returns CDR1 KGHSH and CDR2 LQKENI. The CDR3 here is CACSRGKFGYTL. DNA of the CDR3: TGTGCCTGCTCTCGGGGGAAATTTGGCTACACCCTC.

Of note for this clonotype: This may be a read error: a much more frequent sequence differs by one nucleotide. The chain employs TRBV7-2 and TRBJ2-1; D uncertain. There are 13 residues in the CDR3. Looked up from germline, CDR1 is SGHTA and CDR2 is FQGNSA. The CDR3, as DNA: TGTGCCAGCAGCTTACAGTTTTTGAATGAGCAGTCCTTC. It codes for CASSLQFLNEQSF.

This clonotype appeared a single time. Likely a read error: the CDR3 ends without its conserved phenylalanine or tryptophan. The DNA is left out, because the CDR3 cannot be placed on it with certainty; the CDR3 is given as TCRdb lists it. This chain links TRBV2 with TRBJ2-1; TRBD1, the table's D call, was not compared with the DNA. Germline V CDR1 and CDR2: SNHLY, FYNNEI. The CDR3 length equals 12 residues, ends included. The CDR3 sequence is CASREGQKERFL.

Remarks on this clonotype: At one end, the junction sequence differs from germline, possibly due to a read error. V gene TRBV7-9 combines with J gene TRBJ2-5; the D gene is possibly TRBD1 (6 bases). CDR1 is SEHNR and CDR2 is FQNEAQ in the germline V gene (reference sequence). This CDR3 comprises 13 residues. CDR3 coding DNA: TGTGTCAGCAGCTTACAGGGTAGAGAGACCCAGTACTTC. It is translated as CVSSLQGRETQYF.

This clonotype was observed at least ten times. This chain uses TRBV30 with TRBJ2-7, with 7 bases aligning to TRBD2. Per germline, CDR1 GTSNPN and CDR2 SVGIG (reference sequence). The CDR3 loop spans 16 amino acids. V shed 3 bases and J 3 bases; nucleotides not matched to a gene: 14. The CDR3 bases are TGTGCCTGGAGCGCGAGGGACTACCCCACATTCTACGAGCAGTACTTC. Translated, it gives CAWSARDYPTFYEQYF.

The CDR3 here is CARPGTVDRGAKRSYNEQFF. The DNA for the CDR3 is TGTGCCAGGCCTGGAACCGTCGACAGGGGGGCAAAAAGGTCCTACAATGAGCAGTTCTTC. The chain uses TRBV9 and TRBJ2-1; 9 bases line up with TRBD1. V shed 8 bases, J shed 1 base, and the junction held 22 bases outside the gene matches. This CDR3 comprises 20 residues. Germline CDR1 and CDR2: SGDLS and YYNGEE.

This clonotype was observed many times. The chain joins TRBV5-6 to TRBJ2-2, with TRBD1 identical over 7 bases. The CDR3 runs 14 residues. Trimming removed 7 bases from V and 4 bases from J; junction bases left unmatched: 7. Looked up from germline, CDR1 is SGHDT and CDR2 is YYEEEE. CDR3 amino acids: CASLGGPSTGELFF. The DNA of the CDR3 is TGTGCCAGCCTAGGGGGCCCCTCCACCGGGGAGCTGTTTTTT.

This clonotype was recorded at least ten times. The V and J genes are TRBV5-6 and TRBJ2-7; D is possibly TRBD2 (7 bases). V lost 2 bases and J 2 bases, leaving 14 bases between the germline ends. Per germline, CDR1 SGHDT and CDR2 YYEEEE. CDR3 length: 15 residues. The CDR3 DNA sequence: TGTGCCAGCAGCTTTCGTCGGGGGGCGGCCTACGAGCAGTACTTC. Translation gives CASSFRRGAAYEQYF.